The rows below give T cell receptor beta chains drawn from one sample of a study of T cell responses to AZD1222 COVID-19 vaccine. TCRdb's copy holds only in-frame clones and misses some; the assay was immunoSEQ multiplex PCR. The profile shows about 110,000 clones, 75% to 90% of them singletons. The specimen comprised peripheral blood, sampled on day 0 of AZD1222 vaccination. Receptors were obtained from an adult in good health. Both conserved end residues are part of each CDR3. Each record gives: clone size, V gene, D gene, J gene, CDR3 DNA, CDR3 protein. A D gene is named only where the DNA matches it firmly. Not all rows give a size; the values are once, few, many and, for expanded clones, a class.

NA	TRBV11-2	NA	TRBJ1-1	TGTGCCAGCAGCCCGACAGAGATCACTGAAGCTTTCTTT	CASSPTEITEAFF
NA	TRBV19	NA	TRBJ1-4	TGTGCCAGTAGTATATTGTATGGTGCAACTAATGAAAAACTGTTTTTT	CASSILYGATNEKLFF
NA	TRBV3-1/TRBV3-2	NA	TRBJ1-5	TGTGCCAGCAGCCGATCAGGCCAGCTCCAGCATTTT	CASSRSGQLQHF
NA	TRBV15	NA	TRBJ1-4	TGTGCCACCAGCAGAGGGATTGGTGAAAAACTGTTTTTT	CATSRGIGEKLFF
once	TRBV7-2	TRBD2	TRBJ2-3	TGTGCCAGCAGCCTAGCGGGAGGCAACACAGATACGCAGTATTTT	CASSLAGGNTDTQYF
NA	TRBV30	NA	TRBJ1-4	TGTGCCTGGAGCAGGGATCGGGAAAAACTGTTTTTT	CAWSRDREKLFF
NA	TRBV7-9	NA	TRBJ2-3	TGTGCCAGCAGCTTACTGGACATCGGAGATACGCAGTATTTT	CASSLLDIGDTQYF
NA	TRBV12-3/TRBV12-4	NA	TRBJ1-1	TGTGCCAGCAGTTTAGAGCGGAACACTGAAGCTTTCTTT	CASSLERNTEAFF
NA	TRBV5-4	TRBD2	TRBJ2-5	TGTGCCAGCAGCTTGGCGGGAGGGTACCAAGAGACCCAGTACTTC	CASSLAGGYQETQYF
NA	TRBV7-9	TRBD1	TRBJ1-3	TGTGCCAGCAGCTTGGGGGTACAGGGGTATGGAAACACCATATATTTT	CASSLGVQGYGNTIYF
few	TRBV5-1	TRBD1	TRBJ1-4	TGCGCCAGCAGCTTTCAGGGGGCGCGTGGAGAAAAACTGTTTTTT	CASSFQGARGEKLFF
few	TRBV19	TRBD1	TRBJ2-7	TGTGCCAGTAAGAGGACAGGGGCCCACGAGCAGTACTTC	CASKRTGAHEQYF
NA	TRBV19	TRBD2	TRBJ2-2	TGTGCCACCAAAAGGACCAGGGGCGGGCTAGCGGGAGAAACCGGGGAGCTGTTTTTT	CATKRTRGGLAGETGELFF
NA	TRBV20-1	NA	TRBJ2-7	TGCAGCCTTAGGACCGTATACGAGCAGTACTTC	CSLRTVYEQYF
NA	TRBV30	TRBD1	TRBJ1-2	TGTGCCTGGAGTGAAGGGACAGGGTTTGTCGTTGGCTACACCTTC	CAWSEGTGFVVGYTF
NA	TRBV2	NA	TRBJ1-6	TGTGCCAGCAGTGCGGCAGGTCAGGGAAATTCACCCCTCCACTTT	CASSAAGQGNSPLHF
NA	TRBV29-1	TRBD1	TRBJ1-1	TGCAGTATTCAGGGGGCTGGCACTGAAGCTTTCTTT	CSIQGAGTEAFF
NA	TRBV7-8	TRBD2	TRBJ2-1	TGTGCCAGCAGCTTGTTAGCGGGAGGGAGCTACAATGAGCAGTTCTTC	CASSLLAGGSYNEQFF
NA	TRBV5-4	TRBD1	TRBJ2-7	TGTGCCAGCAGTCAGACAGGGTCCACCTACGAGCAGTACTTC	CASSQTGSTYEQYF
NA	TRBV18	NA	TRBJ1-6	TGTGCCAGCTCACCGGGACATCCCTATAATTCACCCCTCCACTTT	CASSPGHPYNSPLHF
NA	TRBV19	NA	TRBJ1-6	TGTGCCAGTAGTACTACGGTCCGAAATTCACCCCTCCACTTT	CASSTTVRNSPLHF
NA	TRBV7-9	NA	TRBJ2-7	TGTGCCAGCAGCTTGACAGGGGAGGGATGGGCCGAGCAGTACTTC	CASSLTGEGWAEQYF
NA	TRBV28	TRBD1	TRBJ1-2	TGTGCCAGCAGTCCGCGGACAGGACCCTATGGCTACACCTTC	CASSPRTGPYGYTF
NA	TRBV7-3	NA	TRBJ2-1	TGTGCCAGCAGCTTAACCGGTGGGACTCCTAATGAGCAGTTCTTC	CASSLTGGTPNEQFF
NA	TRBV11-2	NA	TRBJ2-1	TGTGCCAGCAGCTTAGTGTTAGGGAGAGACAATGAGCAGTTCTTC	CASSLVLGRDNEQFF
NA	TRBV7-3	NA	TRBJ2-1	TGTGCCAGCAGCTTATCGACAGATAGTTACAATGAGCAGTTCTTC	CASSLSTDSYNEQFF
NA	TRBV6-5	TRBD1	TRBJ1-2	TGTGCCAGCCGGGACAGGGACCTTAAGGGCTACACCTTC	CASRDRDLKGYTF
NA	TRBV9	NA	TRBJ2-2	TGTGCCAGCAGCGTAGGGAGGGAACGGACCGGGGAGCTGTTTTTT	CASSVGRERTGELFF
once	TRBV6-2/TRBV6-3	NA	TRBJ1-1	TGTGCCAGCAGTTACGGCAGGGGCACTGAAGCTTTCTTT	CASSYGRGTEAFF
NA	TRBV7-9	TRBD1	TRBJ1-1	TGTGCCAGCAGCTTTTCCGGGACAGGGGCTGAAGCTTTCTTT	CASSFSGTGAEAFF
NA	TRBV18	TRBD2	TRBJ2-1	TGTGCCAGCTCACCAGCCGGGACTAGCTCTCACAATGAGCAGTTCTTC	CASSPAGTSSHNEQFF
few	TRBV6-5	TRBD1	TRBJ2-7	TGTGCCAGCAGTTACCTCCGGGACAGGGCCCACGAGCAGTACTTC	CASSYLRDRAHEQYF
NA	TRBV28	TRBD2	TRBJ2-7	TGTGCCAGCAGTTTTCTAGCGGGAGCCGGCTACGAGCAGTACTTC	CASSFLAGAGYEQYF
NA	TRBV6-5	NA	TRBJ2-1	TGTGCCAGCGCCGGACAGAGCTCCTACAATGAGCAGTTCTTC	CASAGQSSYNEQFF
NA	TRBV6-2/TRBV6-3	NA	TRBJ2-1	TGTGCCAGCAGCCTAGAGGGGGTATCTAGCGGACCTTACAATGAGCAGTTCTTC	CASSLEGVSSGPYNEQFF